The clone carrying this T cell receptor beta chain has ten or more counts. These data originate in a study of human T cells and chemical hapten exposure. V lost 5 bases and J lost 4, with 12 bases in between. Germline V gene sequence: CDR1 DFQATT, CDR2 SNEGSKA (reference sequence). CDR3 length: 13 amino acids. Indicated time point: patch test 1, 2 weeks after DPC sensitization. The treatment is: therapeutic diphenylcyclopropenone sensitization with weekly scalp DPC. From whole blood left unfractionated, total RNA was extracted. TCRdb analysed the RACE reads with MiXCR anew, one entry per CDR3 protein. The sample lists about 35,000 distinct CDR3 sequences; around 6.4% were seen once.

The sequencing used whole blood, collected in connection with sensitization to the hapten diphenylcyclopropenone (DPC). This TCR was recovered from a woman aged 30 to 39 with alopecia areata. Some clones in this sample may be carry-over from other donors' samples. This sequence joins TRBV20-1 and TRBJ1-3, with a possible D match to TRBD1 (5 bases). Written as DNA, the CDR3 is TGCAGTGCTCCCGCAGGGTACGGAAACACCATATATTTT. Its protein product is CSAPAGYGNTIYF.